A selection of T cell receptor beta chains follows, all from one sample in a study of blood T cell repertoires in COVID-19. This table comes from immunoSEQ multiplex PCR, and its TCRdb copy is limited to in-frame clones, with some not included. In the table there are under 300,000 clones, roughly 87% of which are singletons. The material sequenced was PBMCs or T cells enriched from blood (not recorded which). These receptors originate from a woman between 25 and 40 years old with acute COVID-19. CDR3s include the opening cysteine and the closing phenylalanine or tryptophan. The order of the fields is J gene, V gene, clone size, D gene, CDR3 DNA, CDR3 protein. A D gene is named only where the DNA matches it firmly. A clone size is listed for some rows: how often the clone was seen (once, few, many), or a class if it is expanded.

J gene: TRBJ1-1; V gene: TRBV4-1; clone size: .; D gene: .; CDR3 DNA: TGCGCCACCGGACGGGGCACTGAAGCTTTCTTT; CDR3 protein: CATGRGTEAFF
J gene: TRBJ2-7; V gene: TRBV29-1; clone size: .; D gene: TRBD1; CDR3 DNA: TGCAGCGCAGGGACAGGGGGCGGGTACGAGCAGTACTTC; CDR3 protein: CSAGTGGGYEQYF
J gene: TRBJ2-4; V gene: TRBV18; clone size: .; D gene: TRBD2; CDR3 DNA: TGTGCCAGCTCACCGCTAGGGAGGGGTCTAGCCAAAAACATTCAGTACTTC; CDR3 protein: CASSPLGRGLAKNIQYF
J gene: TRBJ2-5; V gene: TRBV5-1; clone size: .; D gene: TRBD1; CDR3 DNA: TGCGCCAGCAGCCCCGGGACAGGAGTAGAGACCCAGTACTTC; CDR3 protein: CASSPGTGVETQYF
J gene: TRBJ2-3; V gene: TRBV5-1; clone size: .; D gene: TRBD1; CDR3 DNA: TGCGCCAGCAGCTTGGATCGCCAGGGGGCAGGAGATACGCAGTATTTT; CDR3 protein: CASSLDRQGAGDTQYF
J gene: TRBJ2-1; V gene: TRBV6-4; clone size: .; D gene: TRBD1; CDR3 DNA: TGTGCCAGCAGTGAAACCGGGACAGGGGACTACAATGAGCAGTTCTTC; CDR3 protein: CASSETGTGDYNEQFF
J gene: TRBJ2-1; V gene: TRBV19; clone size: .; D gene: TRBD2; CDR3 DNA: TGTGCCAGTAGTATTAGTAGCGGGAGCTCCTACAATGAGCAGTTCTTC; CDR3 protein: CASSISSGSSYNEQFF
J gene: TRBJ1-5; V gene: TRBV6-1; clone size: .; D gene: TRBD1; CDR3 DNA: TGTGCCAGCAGTGAAGAGGCAGGGGGTGGGTATAGCAATCAGCCCCAGCATTTT; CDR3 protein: CASSEEAGGGYSNQPQHF
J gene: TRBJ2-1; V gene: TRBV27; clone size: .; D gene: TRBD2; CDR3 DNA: TGTGCCAGCAGTGAAACTAGCGGGACCTACAATGAGCAGTTCTTC; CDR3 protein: CASSETSGTYNEQFF
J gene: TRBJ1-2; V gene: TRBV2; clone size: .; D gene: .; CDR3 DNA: TGTGCCAGCAGTGAAACCACCGGGGGAAACTATGGCTACACCTTC; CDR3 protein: CASSETTGGNYGYTF
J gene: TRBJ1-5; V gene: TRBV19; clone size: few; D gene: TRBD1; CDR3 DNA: TGTGCCAGTAGTATAGACTCAACAGGGGCCACGGGGCCCCAGCATTTT; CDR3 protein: CASSIDSTGATGPQHF
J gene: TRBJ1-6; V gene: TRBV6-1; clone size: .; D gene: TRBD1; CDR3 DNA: TGTGCCAGCAGCTCCGGACAGGGCGGTTCACCCCTCCACTTT; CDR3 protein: CASSSGQGGSPLHF
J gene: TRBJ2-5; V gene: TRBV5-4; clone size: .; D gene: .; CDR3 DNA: TGTGCCAGCAGCTTGACAGATGGGGAGACCCAGTACTTC; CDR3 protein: CASSLTDGETQYF
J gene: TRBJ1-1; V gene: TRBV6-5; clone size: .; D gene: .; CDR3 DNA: TGTGCCAGCACTGGCTCGAACACTGAAGCTTTCTTT; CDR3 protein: CASTGSNTEAFF
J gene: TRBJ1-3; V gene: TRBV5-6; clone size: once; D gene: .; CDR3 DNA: TGTGCCAGCAGCTTGGTAGAGCGACTGGGAAACACCATATATTTT; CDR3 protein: CASSLVERLGNTIYF
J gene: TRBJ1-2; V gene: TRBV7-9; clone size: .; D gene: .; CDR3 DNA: TGTGCCAGCTTGGAAGGACAAGGACAGACCAACTATGGCTACACCTTC; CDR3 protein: CASLEGQGQTNYGYTF
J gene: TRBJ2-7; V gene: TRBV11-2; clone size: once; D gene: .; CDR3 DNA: TGTGCCAGCAGCCCACGGAACAGGCGGTACTACGAGCAGTACTTC; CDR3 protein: CASSPRNRRYYEQYF
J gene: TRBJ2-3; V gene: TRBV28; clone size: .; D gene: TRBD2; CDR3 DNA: TGTGCCAGCAGTTGGGGTGGTAGCGGGAGTGCAGATACGCAGTATTTT; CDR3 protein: CASSWGGSGSADTQYF
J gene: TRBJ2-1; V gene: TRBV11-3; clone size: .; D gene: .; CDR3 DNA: TGTGCCAGCAGCTTAGCCGTTTACAATGAGCAGTTCTTC; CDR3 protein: CASSLAVYNEQFF
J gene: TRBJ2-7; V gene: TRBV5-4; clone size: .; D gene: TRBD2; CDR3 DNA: TGTGCCAGCAGTCAACTAGCGGGCGGCTTATACGAGCAGTACTTC; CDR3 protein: CASSQLAGGLYEQYF
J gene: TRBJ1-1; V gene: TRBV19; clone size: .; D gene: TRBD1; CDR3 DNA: TGTGCCAGTAGTATGACAGGGGGGAACACTGAAGCTTTCTTT; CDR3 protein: CASSMTGGNTEAFF
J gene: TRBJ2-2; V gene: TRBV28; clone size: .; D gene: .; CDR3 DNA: TGTGCCAGCAGCCCCGGTGGGGGCCTGACCGGGGAGCTGTTTTTT; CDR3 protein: CASSPGGGLTGELFF
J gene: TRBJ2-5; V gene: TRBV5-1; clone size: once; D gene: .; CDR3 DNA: TGCGCCAGCAGCTTGAACCTACGCGGAGGGGAGACCCAGTACTTC; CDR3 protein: CASSLNLRGGETQYF
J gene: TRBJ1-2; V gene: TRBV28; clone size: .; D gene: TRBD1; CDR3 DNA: TGTGCCAGCAGTGTCGGGACAGGGGCGGGCTACACCTTC; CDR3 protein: CASSVGTGAGYTF
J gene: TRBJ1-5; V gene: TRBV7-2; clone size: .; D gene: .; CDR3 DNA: TGTGCCAGCAGCACCGACAGGTCTAGCAATCAGCCCCAGCATTTT; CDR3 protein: CASSTDRSSNQPQHF
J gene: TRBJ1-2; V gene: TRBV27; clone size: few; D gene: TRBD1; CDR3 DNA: TGTGCCAGCAGTTTATCGCCGGACAGGGGGCGCGGCTACACCTTC; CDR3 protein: CASSLSPDRGRGYTF
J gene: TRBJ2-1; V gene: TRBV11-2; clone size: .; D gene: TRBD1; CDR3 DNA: TGTGCCAGCAGTTCAAGAACCGGGACAGGGACCTACAATGAGCAGTTCTTC; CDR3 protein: CASSSRTGTGTYNEQFF
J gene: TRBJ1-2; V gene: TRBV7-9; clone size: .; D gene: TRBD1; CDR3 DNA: TGTGCCAGCAGCCCTGACAGGGTTGAAGAAACTAACTATGGCTACACCTTC; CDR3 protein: CASSPDRVEETNYGYTF
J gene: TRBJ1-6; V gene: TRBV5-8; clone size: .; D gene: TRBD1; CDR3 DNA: TGTGCCAGCAGCCGGGACAGTTTTAATTCACCCCTCCACTTT; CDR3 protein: CASSRDSFNSPLHF
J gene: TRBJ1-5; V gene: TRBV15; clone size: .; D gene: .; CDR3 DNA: TGTGCCACCAGCAGGAACGACGGGGATCAGCCCCAGCATTTT; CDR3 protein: CATSRNDGDQPQHF
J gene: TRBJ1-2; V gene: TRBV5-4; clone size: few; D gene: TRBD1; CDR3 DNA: TGTGCCAGCAGCTCCCCGAGTCCTGGGACAGCCCGCACCTACTATGGCTACACCTTC; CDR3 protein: CASSSPSPGTARTYYGYTF
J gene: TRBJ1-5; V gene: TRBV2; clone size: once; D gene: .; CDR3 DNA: TGTGCCAGCATGGCCGCTTTGAGCAATCAGCCCCAGCATTTT; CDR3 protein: CASMAALSNQPQHF
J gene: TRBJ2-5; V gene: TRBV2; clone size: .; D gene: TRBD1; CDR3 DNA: TGTGCCAGCAGCTCGGACAGGACCCGCCAAGAGACCCAGTACTTC; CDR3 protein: CASSSDRTRQETQYF
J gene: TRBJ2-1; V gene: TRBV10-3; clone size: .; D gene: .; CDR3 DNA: TGTGCCATCAGCGGGAGATTCCCCCGAACCAATGAGCAGTTCTTC; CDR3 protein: CAISGRFPRTNEQFF
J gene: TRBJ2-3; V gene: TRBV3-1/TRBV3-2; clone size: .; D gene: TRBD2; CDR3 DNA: TGTGCCAGCAGCCAAGTCTGGGGCCCAGCGGGACCGCCCCCAGATACGCAGTATTTT; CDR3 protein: CASSQVWGPAGPPPDTQYF
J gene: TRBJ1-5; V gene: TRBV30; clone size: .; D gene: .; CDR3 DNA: TGTGCCGGCAAAAGCAATCAGCCCCAGCATTTT; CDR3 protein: CAGKSNQPQHF
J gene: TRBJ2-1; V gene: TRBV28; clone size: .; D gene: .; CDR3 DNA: TGTGCCAGCAGTTTTCGGGGTCAGAACAATGAGCAGTTCTTC; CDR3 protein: CASSFRGQNNEQFF
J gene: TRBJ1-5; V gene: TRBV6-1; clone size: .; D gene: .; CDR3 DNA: TGTGCCAGCAGTGCACATACTGACAGATCTAATCAGCCCCAGCATTTT; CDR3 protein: CASSAHTDRSNQPQHF
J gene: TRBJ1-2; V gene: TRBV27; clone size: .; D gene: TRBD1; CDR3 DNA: TGTGCCAGCAGTTTGGACAGGGGGGCGTATGGCTACACCTTC; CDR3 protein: CASSLDRGAYGYTF
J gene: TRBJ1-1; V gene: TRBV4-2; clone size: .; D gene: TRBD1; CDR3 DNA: TGTGCCAGCAGCCAAGATCCCGTCGGTAAGGGGGCTTATGAAGCTTTCTTT; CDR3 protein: CASSQDPVGKGAYEAFF
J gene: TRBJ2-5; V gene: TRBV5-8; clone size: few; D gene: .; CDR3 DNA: TGTGCCAGCAGCTTGGGCAGGGGGAGGGAGACCCAGTACTTC; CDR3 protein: CASSLGRGRETQYF
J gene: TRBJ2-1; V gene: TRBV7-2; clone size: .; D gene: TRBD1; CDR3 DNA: TGTGCCAGCAGCTCACTCGGACAGGGCTACAATGAGCAGTTCTTC; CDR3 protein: CASSSLGQGYNEQFF
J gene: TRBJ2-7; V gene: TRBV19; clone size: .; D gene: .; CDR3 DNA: TGTGCCAGTAGTGCCATGGACAAATCCTACGAGCAGTACTTC; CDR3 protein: CASSAMDKSYEQYF
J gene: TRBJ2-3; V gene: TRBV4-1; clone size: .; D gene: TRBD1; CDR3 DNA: TGCGCCAGCAGCCAAGGACAGGGGGCGAGGGATACGCAGTATTTT; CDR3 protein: CASSQGQGARDTQYF
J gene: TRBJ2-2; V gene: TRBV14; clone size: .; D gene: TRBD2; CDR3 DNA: TGTGCCAGCAGCCAAGTCCCAGCGGGGGGCTTTGCGGGGACCGGGGAGCTGTTTTTT; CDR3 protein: CASSQVPAGGFAGTGELFF
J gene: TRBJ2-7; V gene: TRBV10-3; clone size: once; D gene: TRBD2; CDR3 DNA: TGTGCCATCAGTGAGTCGGCTAGCGGGAGTAACGAGCAGTACTTC; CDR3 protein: CAISESASGSNEQYF
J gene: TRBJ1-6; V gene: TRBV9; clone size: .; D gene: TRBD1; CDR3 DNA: TGTGCCAGCAGCGTAGAGGACAGGGCCATCGGGAATTCACCCCTCCACTTT; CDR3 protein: CASSVEDRAIGNSPLHF
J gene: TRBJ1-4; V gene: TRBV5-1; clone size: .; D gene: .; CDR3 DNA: TGCGCCAGCACTAGTTCAGGGGTTCAGACTAATGAAAAACTGTTTTTT; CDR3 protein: CASTSSGVQTNEKLFF
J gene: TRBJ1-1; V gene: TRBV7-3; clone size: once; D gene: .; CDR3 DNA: TGTGCCAGCAGCTTAGGGGGGATCACTGAAGCTTTCTTT; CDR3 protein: CASSLGGITEAFF
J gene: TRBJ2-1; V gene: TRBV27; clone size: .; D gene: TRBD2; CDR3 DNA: TGTGCCAGCAGTTTATCGGCGGGGGACTCCTACAATGAGCAGTTCTTC; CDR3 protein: CASSLSAGDSYNEQFF
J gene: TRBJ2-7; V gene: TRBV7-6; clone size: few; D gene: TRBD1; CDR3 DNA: TGTGCCAGCAGCCCGACTACAGGGGCGAGCTCCTACGAGCAGTACTTC; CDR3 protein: CASSPTTGASSYEQYF
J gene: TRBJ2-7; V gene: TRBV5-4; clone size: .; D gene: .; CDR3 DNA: TGTGCCAGCAGCAATTGGGGGCTAGCAGTCTACGAGCAGTACTTC; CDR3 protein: CASSNWGLAVYEQYF
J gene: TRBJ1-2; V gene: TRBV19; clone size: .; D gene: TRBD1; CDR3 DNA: TGTGCCAGTAGCGGGACAGGGGATGGCTACACCTTC; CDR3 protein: CASSGTGDGYTF